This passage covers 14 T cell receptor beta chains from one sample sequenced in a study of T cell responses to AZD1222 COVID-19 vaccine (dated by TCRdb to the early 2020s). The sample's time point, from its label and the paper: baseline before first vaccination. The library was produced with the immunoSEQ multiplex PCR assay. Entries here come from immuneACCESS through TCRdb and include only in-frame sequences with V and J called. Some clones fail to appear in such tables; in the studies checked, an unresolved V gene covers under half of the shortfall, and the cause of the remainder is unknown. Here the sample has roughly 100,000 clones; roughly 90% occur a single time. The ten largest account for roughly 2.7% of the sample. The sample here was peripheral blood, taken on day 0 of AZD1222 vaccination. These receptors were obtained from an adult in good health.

CDR3 DNA sequence: TGTGCCAGCAGTATCGGTCCCTTCGAAAACACCATATATTTT. Amino acids: CASSIGPFENTIYF. The rearrangement uses TRBV2 and TRBJ1-3; D remains ambiguous. The germline CDR1 and CDR2 sequences are SNHLY and FYNNEI. With 5 bases removed from V and 6 bases from J, the gap between germline ends came to 14 bases. CDR3 size: 14 residues.

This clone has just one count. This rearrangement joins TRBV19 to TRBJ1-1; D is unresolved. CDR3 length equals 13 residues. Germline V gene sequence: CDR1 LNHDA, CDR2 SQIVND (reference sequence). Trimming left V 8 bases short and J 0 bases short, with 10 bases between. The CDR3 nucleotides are TGTGCCAGTTCGGGAGCCCTGAACACTGAAGCTTTCTTT. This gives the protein CASSGALNTEAFF.

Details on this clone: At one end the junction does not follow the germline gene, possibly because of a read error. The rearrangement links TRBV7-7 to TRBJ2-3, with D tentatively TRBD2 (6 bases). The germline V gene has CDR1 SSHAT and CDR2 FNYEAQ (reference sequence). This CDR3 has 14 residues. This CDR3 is CASSKGLSTDTQYF. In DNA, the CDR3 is TGTGCTAGCAGCAAGGGACTGAGCACAGATACGCAGTATTTT. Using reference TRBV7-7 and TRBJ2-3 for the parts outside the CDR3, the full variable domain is GAGVSQSPRYKVTKRGQDVTLRCDPISSHATLYWYQQALGQGPEFLTYFNYEAQPDKSGLPSDRFSAERPEGSISTLTIQRTEQRDSAMYRCASSKGLSTDTQYFGPGTRLTVL.

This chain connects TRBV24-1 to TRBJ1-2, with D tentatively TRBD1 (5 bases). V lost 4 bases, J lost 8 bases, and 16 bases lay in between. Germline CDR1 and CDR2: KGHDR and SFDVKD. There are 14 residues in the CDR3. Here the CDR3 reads CATSDRGLGEGYTF. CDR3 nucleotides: TGTGCCACCAGTGACCGGGGCCTCGGGGAAGGCTACACCTTC.

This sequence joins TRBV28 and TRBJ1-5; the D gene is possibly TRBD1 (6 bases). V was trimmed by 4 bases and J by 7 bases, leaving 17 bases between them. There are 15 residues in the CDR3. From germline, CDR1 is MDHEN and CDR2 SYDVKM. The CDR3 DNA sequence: TGTGCCAGCAGTTGGCGGGGGGCAGGGCACCAGCCCCAGCATTTT. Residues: CASSWRGAGHQPQHF.

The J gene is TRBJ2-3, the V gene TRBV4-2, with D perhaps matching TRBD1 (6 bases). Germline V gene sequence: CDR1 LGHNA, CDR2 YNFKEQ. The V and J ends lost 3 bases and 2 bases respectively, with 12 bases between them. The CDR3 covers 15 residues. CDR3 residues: CASSQGQGPTDTQYF. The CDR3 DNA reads TGTGCCAGCAGCCAGGGTCAGGGGCCCACAGATACGCAGTATTTT.

The CDR3 region is CASSTTRGRSFF. The CDR3 nucleotides are TGTGCCAGTAGTACTACCCGGGGTCGTTCTTTCTTT. This chain uses TRBV19 with TRBJ1-1; D remains ambiguous. The CDR3 runs to 12 residues. Germline assignment: CDR1 LNHDA and CDR2 SQIVND (reference sequence). The V end lost 4 bases, the J end lost 12 bases, and 15 bases lay between the germline ends.

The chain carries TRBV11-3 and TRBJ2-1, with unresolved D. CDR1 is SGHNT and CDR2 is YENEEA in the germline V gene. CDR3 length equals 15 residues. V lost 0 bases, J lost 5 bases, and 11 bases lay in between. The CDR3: CASSLEGRFNNEQFF. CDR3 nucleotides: TGTGCCAGCAGCTTAGAGGGCAGGTTTAACAATGAGCAGTTCTTC.

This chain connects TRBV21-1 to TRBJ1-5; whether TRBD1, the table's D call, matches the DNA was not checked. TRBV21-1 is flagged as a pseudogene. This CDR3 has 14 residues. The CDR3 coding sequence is TGTGCCAGCACCGACCCACAGGGGGATCAGCCCCAGCATTTT. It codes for CASTDPQGDQPQHF.

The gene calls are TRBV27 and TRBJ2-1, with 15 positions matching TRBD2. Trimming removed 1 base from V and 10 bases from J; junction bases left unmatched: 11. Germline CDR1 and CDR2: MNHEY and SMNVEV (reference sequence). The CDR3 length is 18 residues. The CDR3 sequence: CASSLWAMGLAGGSEQFF. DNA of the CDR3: TGTGCCAGCAGTTTATGGGCCATGGGACTAGCGGGGGGCAGCGAGCAGTTCTTC.

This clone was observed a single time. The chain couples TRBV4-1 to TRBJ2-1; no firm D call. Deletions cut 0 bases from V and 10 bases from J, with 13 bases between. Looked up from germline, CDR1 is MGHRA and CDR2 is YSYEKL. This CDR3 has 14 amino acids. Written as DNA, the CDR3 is TGCGCCAGCAGCCAAGACCTAGTACTCACGGAGCAGTTCTTC. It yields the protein CASSQDLVLTEQFF.

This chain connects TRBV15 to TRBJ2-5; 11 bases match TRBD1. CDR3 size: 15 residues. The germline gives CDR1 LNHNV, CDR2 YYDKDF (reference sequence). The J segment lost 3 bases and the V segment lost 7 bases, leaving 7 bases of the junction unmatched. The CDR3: CATTPWGQGEETQYF. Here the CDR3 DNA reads TGTGCCACCACCCCCTGGGGACAGGGGGAAGAGACCCAGTACTTC.

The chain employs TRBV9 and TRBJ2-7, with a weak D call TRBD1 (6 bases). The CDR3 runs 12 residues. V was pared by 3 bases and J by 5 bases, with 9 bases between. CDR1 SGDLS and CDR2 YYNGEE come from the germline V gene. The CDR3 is CASSGDRHEQYF. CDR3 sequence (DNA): TGTGCCAGCAGCGGCGACAGGCACGAGCAGTACTTC. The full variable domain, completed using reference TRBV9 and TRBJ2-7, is DSGVTQTPKHLITATGQRVTLRCSPRSGDLSVYWYQQSLDQGLQFLIQYYNGEERAKGNILERFSAQQFPDLHSELNLSSLELGDSALYFCASSGDRHEQYFGPGTRLTVT.

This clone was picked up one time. CDR3 sequence: CASSQPGMNTEAFF. The CDR3 DNA reads as TGTGCCAGCTCACAGCCGGGGATGAACACTGAAGCTTTCTTT. The chain uses TRBV18 and TRBJ1-1; no clear D gene. CDR1 KGHSH and CDR2 LQKENI come from the germline V gene. The CDR3 sequence is 14 residues long. V lost 4 bases, J lost 0 bases, and 9 bases lay in between.